The sequence of this T cell receptor beta chain was determined in a study of T cells in Graves' hyperthyroidism and ophthalmopathy. Overall study: Peripheral blood was collected at initial diagnosis, before any treatment.

Whole-study findings and limits: Model-based prediction identified ophthalmopathy a median around seven months prior to its onset. A 13 V-J model separated ophthalmopathy from stable hyperthyroidism.

In this sample, this clonotype turned up many times. What it recognizes is unknown. Germline CDR1 SGHKS, CDR2 YYEKEE (reference sequence). This CDR3 has 13 residues. Trimming took 0 bases from V and 4 from J, leaving 7 bases between them. RNA transcripts served as the template for amplifying TCR beta CDR3 regions. With the HTBI primer set, the TCR CDR3 went through a first round of RT-PCR. Using its own MiXCR run on the multiplex PCR reads, TCRdb lists one record per CDR3 protein. This sample has hundreds of thousands of distinct CDR3 sequences, with about 14% found just once. Ophthalmopathy in the patients scored at least 3 on Clinical Activity Score and at least 4 on NOSPECS grade, lasting under 3 months.

The sample comprised blood. This receptor was obtained from a woman in her 50s with Graves' ophthalmopathy. The chain recombines TRBV5-5 with TRBJ1-2; unclear D gene. CDR3 sequence: CASSLAPGYGYTF. In DNA form, the CDR3 reads TGTGCCAGCAGCTTGGCCCCGGGCTATGGCTACACCTTC.